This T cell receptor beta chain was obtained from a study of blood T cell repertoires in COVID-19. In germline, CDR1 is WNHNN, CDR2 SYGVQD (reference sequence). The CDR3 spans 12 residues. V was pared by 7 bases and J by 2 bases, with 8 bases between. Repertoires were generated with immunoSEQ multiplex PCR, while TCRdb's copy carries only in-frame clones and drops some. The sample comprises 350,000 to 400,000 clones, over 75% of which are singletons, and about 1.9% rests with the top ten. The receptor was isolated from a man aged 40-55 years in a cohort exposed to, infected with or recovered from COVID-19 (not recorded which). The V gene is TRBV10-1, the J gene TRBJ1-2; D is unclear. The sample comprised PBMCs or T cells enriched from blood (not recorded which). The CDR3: CASNSPNYGYTF. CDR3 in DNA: TGCGCCAGCAACAGTCCAAACTATGGCTACACCTTC.